This T cell receptor beta chain was identified during a study of graft-versus-host responses after intestinal transplantation. Looking at the study overall: Recipients obtained multivisceral, liver-intestinal, or isolated intestinal transplants. Induction with anti-thymocyte globulin, then tacrolimus and steroids for approximately three years, was given to all recipients. Study results and limitations: Marrow from the recipient contained GvH clones, some of which had appeared first in ileum or blood. GvH clone levels peaked in circulation, and this peak was associated with early post-transplant HvG declines.

Graft material was processed, releasing intraepithelial and lamina propria lymphocytes. As to this clone: Its matching antigen is unknown.

Using immunoSEQ multiplex PCR, the repertoire was profiled, and TCRdb retains in-frame clones only, with some absent. The repertoire holds some 29,000 clones, with about three quarters as singletons. Sequences were derived from ileum tissue, sampled 98 days after intestinal transplantation. This receptor was taken from a human patient who received an intestinal transplant, so some T cells may come from the graft donor.

The CDR3 sequence is CASSQGAGTSGSYEQYF. In DNA, the CDR3 is TGTGCCAGCAGCCAAGGGGCCGGGACTAGCGGCTCCTACGAGCAGTACTTC. The V gene is TRBV14, the J gene TRBJ2-7; TRBD2 matches at 11 bases. The germline V gene encodes CDR1 SGHDN and CDR2 FVKESK. After removal of 1 base from V and 0 bases from J, the junction contained 5 bases not matched to a gene. The CDR3 totals 17 residues.